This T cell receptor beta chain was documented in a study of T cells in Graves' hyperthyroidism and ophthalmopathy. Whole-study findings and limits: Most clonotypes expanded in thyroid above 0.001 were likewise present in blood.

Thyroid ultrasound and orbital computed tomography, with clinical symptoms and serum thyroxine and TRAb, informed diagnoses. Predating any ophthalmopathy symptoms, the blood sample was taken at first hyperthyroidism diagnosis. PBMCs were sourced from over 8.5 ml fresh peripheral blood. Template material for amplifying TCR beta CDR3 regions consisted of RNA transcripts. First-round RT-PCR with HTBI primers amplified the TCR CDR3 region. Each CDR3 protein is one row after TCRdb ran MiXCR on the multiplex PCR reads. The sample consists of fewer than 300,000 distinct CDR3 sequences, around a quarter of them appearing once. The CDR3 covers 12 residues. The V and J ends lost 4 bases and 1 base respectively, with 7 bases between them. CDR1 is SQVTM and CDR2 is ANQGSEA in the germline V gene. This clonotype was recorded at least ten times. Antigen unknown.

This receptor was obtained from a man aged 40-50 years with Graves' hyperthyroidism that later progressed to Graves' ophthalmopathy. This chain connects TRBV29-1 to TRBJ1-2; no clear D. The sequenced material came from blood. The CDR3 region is CSVVYLNYGYTF. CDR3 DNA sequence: TGCAGCGTTGTGTACCTTAACTATGGCTACACCTTC.